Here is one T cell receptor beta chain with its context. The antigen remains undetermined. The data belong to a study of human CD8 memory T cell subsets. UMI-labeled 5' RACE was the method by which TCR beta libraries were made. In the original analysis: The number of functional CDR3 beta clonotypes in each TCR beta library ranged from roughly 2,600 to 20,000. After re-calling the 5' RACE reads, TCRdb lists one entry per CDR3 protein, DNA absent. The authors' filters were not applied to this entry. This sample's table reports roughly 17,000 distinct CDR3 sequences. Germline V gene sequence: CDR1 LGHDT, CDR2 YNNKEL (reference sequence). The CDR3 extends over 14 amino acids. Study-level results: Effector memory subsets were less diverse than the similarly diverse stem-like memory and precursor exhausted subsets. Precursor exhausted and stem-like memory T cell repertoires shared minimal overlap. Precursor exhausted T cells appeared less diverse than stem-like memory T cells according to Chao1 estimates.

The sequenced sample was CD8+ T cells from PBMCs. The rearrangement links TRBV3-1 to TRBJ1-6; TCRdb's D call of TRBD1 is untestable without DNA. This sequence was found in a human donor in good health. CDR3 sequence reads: CASSLGQGGSPLHF.